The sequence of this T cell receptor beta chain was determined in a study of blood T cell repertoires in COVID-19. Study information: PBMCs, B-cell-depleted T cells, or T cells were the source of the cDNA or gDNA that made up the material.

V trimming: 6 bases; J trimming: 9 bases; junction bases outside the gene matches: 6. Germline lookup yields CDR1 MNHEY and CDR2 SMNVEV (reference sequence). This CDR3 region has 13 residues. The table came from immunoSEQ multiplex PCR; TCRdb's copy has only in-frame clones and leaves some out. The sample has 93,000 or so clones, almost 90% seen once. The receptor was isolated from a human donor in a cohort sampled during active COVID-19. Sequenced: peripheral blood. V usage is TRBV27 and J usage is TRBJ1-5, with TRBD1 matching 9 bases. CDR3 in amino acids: CASSNDRGAPQHF. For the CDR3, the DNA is TGTGCCAGCAGCAACGACAGGGGGGCGCCCCAGCATTTT.